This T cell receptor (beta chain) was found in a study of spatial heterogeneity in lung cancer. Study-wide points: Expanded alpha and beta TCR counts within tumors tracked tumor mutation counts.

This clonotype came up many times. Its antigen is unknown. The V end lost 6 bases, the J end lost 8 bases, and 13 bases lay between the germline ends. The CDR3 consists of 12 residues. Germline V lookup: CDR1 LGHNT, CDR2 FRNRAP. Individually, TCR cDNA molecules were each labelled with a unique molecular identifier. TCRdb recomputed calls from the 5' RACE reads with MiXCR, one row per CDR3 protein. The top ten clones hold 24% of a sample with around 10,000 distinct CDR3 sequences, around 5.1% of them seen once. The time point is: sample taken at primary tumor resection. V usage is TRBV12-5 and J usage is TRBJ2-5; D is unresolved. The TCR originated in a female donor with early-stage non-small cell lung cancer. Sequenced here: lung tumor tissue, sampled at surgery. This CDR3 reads CASGRSDETQYF. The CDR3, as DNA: TGTGCTAGTGGCCGTTCCGACGAAACCCAGTACTTC.